This is a list of T cell receptor beta chains from one sample in a study of response to subunit inactivated influenza vaccine. TCRdb ran MiXCR on the RT-PCR reads and lists one entry per CDR3 protein. The sample has 550,000 to 650,000 distinct CDR3 sequences, approximately 12% seen once. The material was PBMCs from blood, obtained on the day of vaccination. All receptors come from a man aged 45-65 years who received an inactivated influenza vaccine. Both conserved end residues are part of each CDR3.

V gene	J gene	CDR3 protein
TRBV12-3/TRBV12-4	TRBJ2-5	CASSLGLAGEETQYF
TRBV6-1	TRBJ2-1	CASSRLAGHNEQFF
TRBV20-1	TRBJ2-1	CSAVRPFGRNEQFF
TRBV4-3	TRBJ1-4	CASSQNRGQGEKLFF
TRBV28	TRBJ1-5	CASSTEGAMNQPQHF
TRBV20-1	TRBJ2-1	CSAETVLAAYNEQFF
TRBV28	TRBJ2-3	CASSLRTSGAPTDTQYF
TRBV4-3	TRBJ2-7	CASSPMGSYEQYF
TRBV4-2	TRBJ1-5	CASSQAYSEQPQHF
TRBV5-1	TRBJ2-1	CASVTSGGSYNEQFF
TRBV7-9	TRBJ1-4	CASSLGSGNEKLFF